This T cell receptor beta chain was obtained from a study of cytomegalovirus exposure and HLA in healthy donors. CDR3 length: 16 residues. Germline V lookup: CDR1 SGHRS, CDR2 YFSETQ. J lost 0 bases, V lost 5 bases, and 7 bases had no gene match. As concerns this clone: The antigen is undetermined.

Broader study findings: The tendency of first-cohort TCR clusters to co-occur in the roughly 120 validation repertoires was the finding of a later analysis.

Some clones are missing from TCRdb's copy, which holds only in-frame ones; the method was immunoSEQ multiplex PCR. Among some 170,000 clones listed, around nine tenths were seen once. The TCR sequence derives from a woman between 18 and 29 years old in good health and CMV-seropositive. The chain couples TRBV5-1 to TRBJ1-4; 7 bases agree with TRBD1. Sequencing input: PBMCs. CDR3 in amino acids: CASRRRDSATNEKLFF. In DNA, the CDR3 is TGCGCCAGCAGGCGGCGGGACAGTGCAACTAATGAAAAACTGTTTTTT.